This T cell receptor beta chain was obtained from a study of blood T cells in healthy people across ages. Germline V gene lookup returns CDR1 SNHLY and CDR2 FYNNEI. Trimming took off 5 bases at V and 0 bases at J, with 11 bases between the two ends. The CDR3 covers 14 residues. Approximately 10 milliliters was the volume of peripheral blood drawn from each donor. This clonotype has just a few counts. Sample-barcoded 5' priming and a J-beta primer mix drove a second PCR of roughly 6 to 12 cycles. Each TCR beta cDNA got a 12-nucleotide random molecular identifier. TCRdb independently ran MiXCR on the 5' RACE reads; one entry per CDR3 protein. Here the sample spans 1.5 million to 2 million distinct CDR3 sequences, roughly 27% being singletons.

The sequenced sample was blood. This sequence joins TRBV2 and TRBJ2-7; D is unclear. This clonotype was obtained from a woman aged 30 to 39 in good health. The CDR3 loop is CASSITESSYEQYF. DNA for the CDR3: TGTGCCAGCAGTATCACAGAGAGCTCCTACGAGCAGTACTTC.